This note documents a single T cell receptor (beta chain) sequence. This sample stems from a study of blood T cells in healthy people across ages. The CDR3 runs to 16 residues. The use of a sample-barcoded 5' primer and a J-beta primer mix characterized a second PCR of about 7 to 12 cycles. TCRdb ran MiXCR on the 5' RACE reads and lists one entry per CDR3 protein. The sample has around 1.5 million distinct CDR3 sequences, roughly 64% seen once. The chain couples TRBV21-1 to TRBJ2-1; the table's D gene call, TRBD1, was not cross checked with the DNA. The better agreement between TRBJ2-7 and the DNA end casts doubt on the J call. TRBV21-1 is a recognized pseudogene. Source material: blood. The clonotype originates from a man in his late teens or twenties in good health. The CDR3 protein is CASSKGARGGDNEQYF. The CDR3 DNA is TGTGCCAGCAGCAAAGGAGCCCGGGGGGGGGACAATGAGCAGTACTTC.